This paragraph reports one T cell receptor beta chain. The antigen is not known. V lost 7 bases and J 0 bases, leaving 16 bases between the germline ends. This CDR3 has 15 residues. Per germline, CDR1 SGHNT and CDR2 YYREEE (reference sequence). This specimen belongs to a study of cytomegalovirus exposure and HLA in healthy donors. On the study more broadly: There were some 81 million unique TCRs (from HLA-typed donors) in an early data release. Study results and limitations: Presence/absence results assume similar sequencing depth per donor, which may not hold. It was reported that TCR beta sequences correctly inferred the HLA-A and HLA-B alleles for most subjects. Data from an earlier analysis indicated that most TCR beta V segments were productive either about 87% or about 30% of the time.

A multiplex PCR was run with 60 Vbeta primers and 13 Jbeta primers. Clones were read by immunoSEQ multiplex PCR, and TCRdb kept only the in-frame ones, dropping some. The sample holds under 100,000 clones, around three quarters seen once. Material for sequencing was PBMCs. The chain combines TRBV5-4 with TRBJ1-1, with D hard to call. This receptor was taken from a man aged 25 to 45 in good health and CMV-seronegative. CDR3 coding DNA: TGTGCCAGCGTCTCACGGGGAGGCATGAACACTGAAGCTTTCTTT. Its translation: CASVSRGGMNTEAFF.